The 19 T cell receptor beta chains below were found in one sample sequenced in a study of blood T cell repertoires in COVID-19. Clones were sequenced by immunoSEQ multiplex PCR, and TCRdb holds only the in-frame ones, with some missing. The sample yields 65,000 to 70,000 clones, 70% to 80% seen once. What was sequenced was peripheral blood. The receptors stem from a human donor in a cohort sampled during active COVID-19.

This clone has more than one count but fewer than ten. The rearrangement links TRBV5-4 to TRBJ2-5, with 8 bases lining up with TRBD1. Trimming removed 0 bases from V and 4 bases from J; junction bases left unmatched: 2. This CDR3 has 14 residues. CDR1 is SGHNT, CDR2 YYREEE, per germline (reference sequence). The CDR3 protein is CASSLGTGRETQYF. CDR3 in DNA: TGTGCCAGCAGCTTGGGGACAGGGCGAGAGACCCAGTACTTC.

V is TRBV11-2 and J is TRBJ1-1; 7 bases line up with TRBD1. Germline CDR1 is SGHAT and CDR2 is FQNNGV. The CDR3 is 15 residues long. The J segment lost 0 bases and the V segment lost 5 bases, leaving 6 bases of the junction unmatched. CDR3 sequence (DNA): TGTGCCAGCAGCGGAACGACAGGGTTGAACACTGAAGCTTTCTTT. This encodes CASSGTTGLNTEAFF.

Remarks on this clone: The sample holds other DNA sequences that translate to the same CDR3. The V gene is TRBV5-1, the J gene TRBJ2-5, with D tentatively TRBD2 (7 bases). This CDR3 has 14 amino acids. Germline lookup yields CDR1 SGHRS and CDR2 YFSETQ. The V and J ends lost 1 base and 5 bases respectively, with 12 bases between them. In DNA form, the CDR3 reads TGCGCCAGCAGCTTGACGGGGGGCCTCGAGACCCAGTACTTC. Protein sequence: CASSLTGGLETQYF.

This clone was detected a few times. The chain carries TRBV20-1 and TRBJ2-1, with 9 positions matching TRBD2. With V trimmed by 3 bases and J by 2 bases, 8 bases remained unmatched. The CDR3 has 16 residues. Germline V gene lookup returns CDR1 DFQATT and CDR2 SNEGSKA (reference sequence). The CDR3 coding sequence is TGCAGTGCTAGTGGACCTAGCGGGGACACCTACAATGAGCAGTTCTTC. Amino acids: CSASGPSGDTYNEQFF.

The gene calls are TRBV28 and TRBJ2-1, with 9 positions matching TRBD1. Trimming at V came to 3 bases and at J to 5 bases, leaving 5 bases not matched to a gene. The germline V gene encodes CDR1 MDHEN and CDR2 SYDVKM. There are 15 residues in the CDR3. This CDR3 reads CASSFGTGFNNEQFF. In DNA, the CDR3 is TGTGCCAGCAGTTTCGGGACAGGGTTTAACAATGAGCAGTTCTTC.

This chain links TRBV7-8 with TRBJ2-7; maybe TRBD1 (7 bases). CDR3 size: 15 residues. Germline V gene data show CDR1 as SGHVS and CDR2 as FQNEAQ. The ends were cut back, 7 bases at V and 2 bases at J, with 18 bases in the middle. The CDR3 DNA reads TGTGCCAGCACCCTAACCTCAGGGGGGACCTACGAGCAGTACTTC. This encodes CASTLTSGGTYEQYF.

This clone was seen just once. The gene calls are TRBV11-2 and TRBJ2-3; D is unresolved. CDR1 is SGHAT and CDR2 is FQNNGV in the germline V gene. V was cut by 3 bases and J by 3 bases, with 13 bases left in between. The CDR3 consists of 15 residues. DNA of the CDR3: TGTGCCAGCAGCTTTCAGAACCGAGGTACAGATACGCAGTATTTT. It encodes CASSFQNRGTDTQYF.

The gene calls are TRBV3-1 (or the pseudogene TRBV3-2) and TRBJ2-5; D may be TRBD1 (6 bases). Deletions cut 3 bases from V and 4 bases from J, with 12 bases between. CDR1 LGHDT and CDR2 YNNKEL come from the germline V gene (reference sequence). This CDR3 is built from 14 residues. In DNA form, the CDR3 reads TGTGCCAGCAGCCACACACAGGGTGGAGAGACCCAGTACTTC. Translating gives CASSHTQGGETQYF.

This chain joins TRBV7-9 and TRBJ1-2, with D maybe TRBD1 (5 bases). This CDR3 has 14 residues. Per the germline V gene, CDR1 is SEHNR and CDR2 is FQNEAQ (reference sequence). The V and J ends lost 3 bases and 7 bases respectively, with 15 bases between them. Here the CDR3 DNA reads TGTGCCAGCAGCTTGGGTCTACAGGTTGGTGGCTACACCTTC. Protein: CASSLGLQVGGYTF.

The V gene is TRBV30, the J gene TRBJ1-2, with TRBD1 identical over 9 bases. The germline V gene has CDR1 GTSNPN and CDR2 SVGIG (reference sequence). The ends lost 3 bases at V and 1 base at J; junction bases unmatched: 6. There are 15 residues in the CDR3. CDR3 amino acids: CAWSEGTGHNYGYTF. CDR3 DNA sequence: TGTGCCTGGAGCGAGGGGACAGGGCATAACTATGGCTACACCTTC.

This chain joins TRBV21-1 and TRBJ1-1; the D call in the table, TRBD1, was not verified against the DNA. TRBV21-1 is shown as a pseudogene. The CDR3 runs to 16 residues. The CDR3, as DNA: TGTGCCAGCAGCAAAGTAAGTAGGGGGCAGAACACTGAAGCTTTCTTT. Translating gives CASSKVSRGQNTEAFF.

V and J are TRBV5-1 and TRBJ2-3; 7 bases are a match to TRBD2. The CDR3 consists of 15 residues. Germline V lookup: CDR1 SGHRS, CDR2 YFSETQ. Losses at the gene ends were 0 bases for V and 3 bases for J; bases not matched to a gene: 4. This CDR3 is CASSLANSGTDTQYF. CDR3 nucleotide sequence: TGCGCCAGCAGCTTGGCCAATAGCGGGACAGATACGCAGTATTTT.

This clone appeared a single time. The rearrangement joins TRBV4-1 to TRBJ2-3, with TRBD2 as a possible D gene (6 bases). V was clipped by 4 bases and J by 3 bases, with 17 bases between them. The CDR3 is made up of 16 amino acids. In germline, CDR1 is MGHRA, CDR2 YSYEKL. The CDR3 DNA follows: TGCGCCAGCAGCCGAACTGGTAGCGGTGGTACAGATACGCAGTATTTT. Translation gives CASSRTGSGGTDTQYF.

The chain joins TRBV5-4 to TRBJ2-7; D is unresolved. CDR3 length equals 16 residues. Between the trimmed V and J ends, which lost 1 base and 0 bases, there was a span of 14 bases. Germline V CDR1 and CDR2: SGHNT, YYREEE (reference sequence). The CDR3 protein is CASSLLNTASSYEQYF. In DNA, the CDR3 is TGTGCCAGCAGCTTGTTGAACACAGCAAGCTCCTACGAGCAGTACTTC.

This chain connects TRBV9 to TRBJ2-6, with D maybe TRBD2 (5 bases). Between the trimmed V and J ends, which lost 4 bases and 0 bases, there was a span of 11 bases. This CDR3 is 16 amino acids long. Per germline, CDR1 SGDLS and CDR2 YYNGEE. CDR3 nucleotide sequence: TGTGCCAGCAGCCCGAGAGGGAACTCTGGGGCCAACGTCCTGACTTTC. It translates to CASSPRGNSGANVLTF.

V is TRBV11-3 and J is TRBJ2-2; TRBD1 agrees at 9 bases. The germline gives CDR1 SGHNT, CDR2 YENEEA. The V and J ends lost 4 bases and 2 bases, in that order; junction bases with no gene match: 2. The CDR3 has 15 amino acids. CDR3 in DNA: TGTGCCAGCAGCTCGGGACAGGGTAACACCGGGGAGCTGTTTTTT. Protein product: CASSSGQGNTGELFF.

CDR3 residues: CASSLVAGGSAFF. In nucleotides, the CDR3 is TGCGCCAGCAGCTTGGTTGCAGGGGGTTCGGCTTTCTTT. This chain connects TRBV5-1 to TRBJ1-1; 7 bases agree with TRBD1. The CDR3 has 13 residues. V shed 0 bases, J shed 11 bases, and the junction held 7 bases outside the gene matches. Germline V lookup: CDR1 SGHRS, CDR2 YFSETQ.

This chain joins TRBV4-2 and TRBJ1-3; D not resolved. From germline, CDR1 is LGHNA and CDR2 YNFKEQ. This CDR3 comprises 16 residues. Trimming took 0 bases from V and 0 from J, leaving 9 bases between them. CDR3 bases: TGTGCCAGCAGCCAAGATATGAGGAGCTCTGGAAACACCATATATTTT. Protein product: CASSQDMRSSGNTIYF.

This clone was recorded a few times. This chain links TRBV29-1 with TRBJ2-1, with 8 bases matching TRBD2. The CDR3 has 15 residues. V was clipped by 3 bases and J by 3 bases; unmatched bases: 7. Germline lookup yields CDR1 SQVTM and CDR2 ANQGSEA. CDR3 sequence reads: CSVEVLLAVYNEQFF. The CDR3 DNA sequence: TGCAGCGTTGAGGTGTTACTAGCGGTCTACAATGAGCAGTTCTTC.